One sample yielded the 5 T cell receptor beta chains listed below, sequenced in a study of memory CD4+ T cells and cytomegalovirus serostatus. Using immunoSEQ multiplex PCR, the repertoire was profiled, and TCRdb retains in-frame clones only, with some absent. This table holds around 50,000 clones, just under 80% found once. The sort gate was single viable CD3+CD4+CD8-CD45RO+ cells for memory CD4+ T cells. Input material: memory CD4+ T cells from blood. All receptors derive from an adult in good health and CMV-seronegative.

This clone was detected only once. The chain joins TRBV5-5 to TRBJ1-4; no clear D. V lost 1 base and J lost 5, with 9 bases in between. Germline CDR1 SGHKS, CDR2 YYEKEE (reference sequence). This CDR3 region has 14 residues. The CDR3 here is CASSLFRSNEKLFF. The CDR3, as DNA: TGTGCCAGCAGCTTGTTCAGGTCGAATGAAAAACTGTTTTTT.

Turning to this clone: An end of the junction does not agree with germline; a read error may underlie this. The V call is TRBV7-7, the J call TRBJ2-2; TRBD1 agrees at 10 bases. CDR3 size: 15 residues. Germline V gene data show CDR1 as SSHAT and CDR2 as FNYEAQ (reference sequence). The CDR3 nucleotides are TGTGCTAGCAGCTCAGACAGGGGGCACACCGGGGAGCTGTTTTTT. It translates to CASSSDRGHTGELFF.

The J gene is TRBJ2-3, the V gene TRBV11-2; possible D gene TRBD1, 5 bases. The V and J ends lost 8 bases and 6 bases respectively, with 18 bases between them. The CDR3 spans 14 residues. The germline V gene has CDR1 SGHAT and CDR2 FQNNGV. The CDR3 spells CASLLSQGYDTQYF. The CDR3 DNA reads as TGTGCCAGCCTCCTTTCCCAGGGCTATGATACGCAGTATTTT.

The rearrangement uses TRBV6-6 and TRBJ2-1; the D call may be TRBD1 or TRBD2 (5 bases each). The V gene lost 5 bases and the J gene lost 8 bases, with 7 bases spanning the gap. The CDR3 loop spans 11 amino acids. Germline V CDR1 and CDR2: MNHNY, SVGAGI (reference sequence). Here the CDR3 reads CASSRDDEQFF. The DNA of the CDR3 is TGTGCCAGCAGTCGGGACGATGAGCAGTTCTTC.

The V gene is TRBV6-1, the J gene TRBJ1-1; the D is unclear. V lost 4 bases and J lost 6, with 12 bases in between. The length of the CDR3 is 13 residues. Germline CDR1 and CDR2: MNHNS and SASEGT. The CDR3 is CASSVGTASEAFF. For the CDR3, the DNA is TGTGCCAGCAGTGTAGGTACGGCGTCTGAAGCTTTCTTT.